The 26 T cell receptor beta chains presented below share a single source sample, sequenced in a study of T cells in localized non-small cell lung cancer. Repertoires were generated with immunoSEQ multiplex PCR, while TCRdb's copy carries only in-frame clones and drops some. The sample shows roughly 970 clones, about 30% of them seen only once. The sequencing here drew on normal lung tissue next to the tumor, taken before any cancer treatment. The receptor set was obtained from an older female donor with stage I lung adenocarcinoma.

The table lists this clone with a few counts. CDR3 in DNA: TGTGCCAGCAGTTCGGACAGGGGGCTTTCACCCCTCCACTTT. Amino acid sequence: CASSSDRGLSPLHF. V gene TRBV6-8 combines with J gene TRBJ1-6; TRBD1 agrees at 11 bases. V lost 4 bases to trimming and J lost 9 bases; unmatched junction nucleotides: 2. The CDR3 has 14 amino acids. Germline V lookup: CDR1 MNHGY, CDR2 SAAAGT.

This clone was counted a few times. V gene TRBV11-3 combines with J gene TRBJ2-2, with TRBD1 matching 8 bases. CDR3 length equals 14 residues. Germline V gene sequence: CDR1 SGHNT, CDR2 YENEEA. J gave up 2 bases and V 8 bases, and 4 bases lay outside the gene matches. The chain's CDR3 is CASVGQGNTGELFF. The CDR3 region has the DNA TGTGCCAGCGTTGGACAGGGAAACACCGGGGAGCTGTTTTTT.

The chain uses TRBV19 and TRBJ1-1; 7 bases match TRBD1. Trimming took 5 bases from V and 7 from J; bases not matched to a gene: 10. The length of the CDR3 is 14 residues. The germline V gene has CDR1 LNHDA and CDR2 SQIVND (reference sequence). CDR3 in amino acids: CASSSLGTDHEAFF. DNA of the CDR3: TGTGCCAGTAGTTCCTTGGGGACAGATCATGAAGCTTTCTTT.

The chain employs TRBV18 and TRBJ1-6; 9 bases map to TRBD1. The germline gives CDR1 KGHSH, CDR2 LQKENI. V was pared by 4 bases and J by 9 bases, with 7 bases of the junction left unmatched. The CDR3 totals 15 residues. As DNA, the CDR3 is TGTGCCAGCTCACAGACAGGGGGAGGTGGTTCACCCCTCCACTTT. Its protein product is CASSQTGGGGSPLHF.

This clone was found a few times. This chain links TRBV6-8 with TRBJ1-3; TRBD1 is a possible D gene (6 bases). V shed 7 bases and J shed 4 bases, with 20 bases lying between them. The CDR3 runs 16 residues. Germline CDR1 and CDR2: MNHGY and SAAAGT. CDR3 coding DNA: TGTGCCAGCATATCCCGTCCGGGGGCGCGAGGAAACACCATATATTTT. Translation gives CASISRPGARGNTIYF.

This clone is labeled as medium-sized. This chain links TRBV11-3 with TRBJ2-2; D may be TRBD2 (5 bases). Germline CDR1 and CDR2: SGHNT and YENEEA. Trimming shortened V by 5 bases and J by 4 bases, and 17 bases separated the two germline ends. This CDR3 has 16 amino acids. The CDR3: CASSVRGSQVTGELFF. As DNA, the CDR3 is TGTGCCAGCAGCGTGAGAGGGAGCCAGGTCACCGGGGAGCTGTTTTTT.

CDR3 sequence (DNA): TGTGCCAGCAGTTTACTACAGGGGCTCGCAGATACGCAGTATTTT. It yields the protein CASSLLQGLADTQYF. This rearrangement joins TRBV28 to TRBJ2-3; TRBD1 aligns across 7 bases. The CDR3 length is 15 residues. Losses at the gene ends were 2 bases for V and 4 bases for J; bases not matched to a gene: 6. In germline, CDR1 is MDHEN, CDR2 SYDVKM.

This chain connects TRBV19 to TRBJ1-4; D is perhaps TRBD1 (6 bases). Germline values: CDR1 LNHDA, CDR2 SQIVND (reference sequence). With 5 bases removed from V and 11 bases from J, the gap between germline ends came to 18 bases. The CDR3 is made up of 14 amino acids. The CDR3 loop is CASSLGRTVRKLFF. CDR3 nucleotide sequence: TGTGCCAGTAGTCTCGGTCGGACAGTCCGGAAACTGTTTTTT.

This clone has only a few counts. The chain uses TRBV6-4 and TRBJ2-3; 7 nucleotides match TRBD1. Germline CDR1 is MRHNA and CDR2 is SNTAGT. This CDR3 is built from 14 residues. J lost 3 bases, V lost 5 bases, and 5 bases had no gene match. CDR3: CASSYRQGTDTQYF. In DNA, the CDR3 is TGTGCCAGCAGTTACCGACAGGGAACAGATACGCAGTATTTT.

V usage is TRBV19 and J usage is TRBJ1-1, with 9 bases aligning to TRBD1. This CDR3 has 12 amino acids. Germline values: CDR1 LNHDA, CDR2 SQIVND (reference sequence). The trim removed 10 bases at V and 10 bases at J, leaving 10 bases unmatched. Here the CDR3 DNA reads TGTGCCACCCGGGACAGGGATGCGTCAGCTTTCTTT. Protein product: CATRDRDASAFF.

The CDR3 coding sequence is TGCAGCGTTGTGAGGGCCAGGGAAGGCTACACCTTC. It yields the protein CSVVRAREGYTF. The rearrangement joins TRBV29-1 to TRBJ1-2, with a weak D call TRBD1 (5 bases). Trimming pared 4 bases from V and 8 bases from J, leaving 14 bases between. CDR1 is SQVTM and CDR2 is ANQGSEA in the germline V gene. The length of the CDR3 is 12 residues.

By share of the sample, this clone is medium-sized. The rearrangement uses TRBV6-8 and TRBJ2-7; TRBD1 or TRBD2 may be the D gene (5 bases each). The germline V gene has CDR1 MNHGY and CDR2 SAAAGT. Trimming pared 6 bases from V and 4 bases from J, leaving 10 bases between. There are 12 residues in the CDR3. The CDR3 DNA reads as TGTGCCAGCAGGCATGGGGGATACGAGCAGTACTTC. As protein: CASRHGGYEQYF.

V usage is TRBV11-3 and J usage is TRBJ2-1; 9 bases line up with TRBD2. Germline CDR1 is SGHNT and CDR2 is YENEEA. Germline trimming cut 7 bases from V and 5 bases from J; bases unmatched to any gene: 9. This CDR3 region has 15 residues. The CDR3 spells CASNQWAGGNNEQFF. In DNA, the CDR3 is TGTGCCAGCAATCAATGGGCGGGGGGGAACAATGAGCAGTTCTTC.

This clone showed up just once. V usage is TRBV30 and J usage is TRBJ1-1; a possible D gene is TRBD1 (5 bases). V dropped 5 bases and J dropped 7 bases, with 14 bases sitting between them. Germline V gene lookup returns CDR1 GTSNPN and CDR2 SVGIG (reference sequence). The CDR3 covers 12 residues. The CDR3 spells CAWSGTKFEAFF. In DNA, the CDR3 is TGTGCCTGGTCCGGGACGAAGTTTGAAGCTTTCTTT.

The CDR3 nucleotides read TGTGCCAGCTCACGCGAGATCCGGGGGGCTGAGACCCAGTACTTC. The encoded protein is CASSREIRGAETQYF. This chain joins TRBV18 and TRBJ2-5, with D maybe TRBD2 (7 bases). V was trimmed by 4 bases and J by 5 bases, leaving 17 bases between them. The CDR3 loop spans 15 amino acids. Germline V gene sequence: CDR1 KGHSH, CDR2 LQKENI. Based on the CDR3 plus reference TRBV18 and TRBJ2-5, the full variable domain is NAGVMQNPRHLVRRRGQEARLRCSPMKGHSHVYWYRQLPEEGLKFMVYLQKENIIDESGMPKERFSAEFPKEGPSILRIQQVVRGDSAAYFCASSREIRGAETQYFGPGTRLLVL.

The rearrangement uses TRBV9 and TRBJ2-2; D is uncertain. Germline-derived CDR1 and CDR2 are SGDLS and YYNGEE. CDR3 length: 14 amino acids. V was cut by 0 bases and J by 0 bases, with 3 bases left in between. CDR3: CASSVGANTGELFF. DNA of the CDR3: TGTGCCAGCAGCGTAGGGGCGAACACCGGGGAGCTGTTTTTT.

This chain joins TRBV30 and TRBJ2-7, with D possibly being TRBD1 or TRBD2 (5 bases each). The CDR3 is 12 amino acids. The germline V and J ends were trimmed by 3 bases and 12 bases, with 18 bases remaining between them. Germline V lookup: CDR1 GTSNPN, CDR2 SVGIG (reference sequence). CDR3 amino acids: CAWRPGPFDLYF. CDR3 DNA: TGTGCCTGGAGGCCGGGACCCTTCGATCTGTACTTC.

This clone was observed a handful of times. This chain links TRBV10-2 with TRBJ2-1; TRBD1 is a possible D gene (5 bases). The V gene lost 4 bases and the J gene lost 5 bases, with 9 bases spanning the gap. Per germline, CDR1 WSHSY and CDR2 SAAADI. This CDR3 is built from 13 residues. As DNA, the CDR3 is TGCGCCAGCAGTGGGGGCAGTCACAATGAGCAGTTCTTC. This translates into CASSGGSHNEQFF.

This clone occurred a few times. The genes are TRBV10-3 and TRBJ2-2; D remains unclear. Trimming shortened V by 0 bases and J by 6 bases, and 8 bases separated the two germline ends. Germline V gene data show CDR1 as ENHRY and CDR2 as SYGVKD. The CDR3 totals 14 residues. CDR3 nucleotides: TGTGCCATCAGTGAGTCGGTTGGTCCCGGGGAGCTGTTTTTT. This gives the protein CAISESVGPGELFF.

This chain uses TRBV28 with TRBJ2-1; 9 bases line up with TRBD2. The germline gives CDR1 MDHEN, CDR2 SYDVKM. The CDR3 is 14 residues long. The ends lost 1 base at V and 7 bases at J; junction bases unmatched: 2. In nucleotides, the CDR3 is TGTGCCAGCAGTTTATTCACTAGCGGGAATGAGCAGTTCTTC. Amino acid sequence: CASSLFTSGNEQFF. The full variable domain, its missing parts supplied by reference TRBV28 and TRBJ2-1, is DVKVTQSSRYLVKRTGEKVFLECVQDMDHENMFWYRQDPGLGLRLIYFSYDVKMKEKGDIPEGYSVSREKKERFSLILESASTNQTSMYLCASSLFTSGNEQFFGPGTRLTVL.

This clone was observed a few times. This rearrangement joins TRBV30 to TRBJ1-1, with D unresolved. The length of the CDR3 is 15 residues. Germline loops: CDR1 GTSNPN, CDR2 SVGIG (reference sequence). Trimming removed 0 bases from V and 3 bases from J, with 14 bases in between. Here the CDR3 DNA reads TGTGCCTGGAGTGTAGGTTGGGGTACTGACACTGAAGCTTTCTTT. This codes for CAWSVGWGTDTEAFF.

V is TRBV19 and J is TRBJ1-5, with 8 bases aligning to TRBD1. CDR3 size: 15 residues. Looked up from germline, CDR1 is LNHDA and CDR2 is SQIVND (reference sequence). The V gene end was trimmed by 3 bases and the J gene end by 6 bases; junction bases not matched to a gene: 7. DNA for the CDR3: TGTGCCAGTAGTATTGGACAGGGTAATGCTCAGCCCCAGCATTTT. It codes for CASSIGQGNAQPQHF.

This clone was recorded a few times. This sequence joins TRBV19 and TRBJ1-3; TRBD1 agrees at 7 bases. This CDR3 region has 15 residues. The V segment lost 6 bases and the J segment 7 bases; nucleotides outside the gene matches: 12. The germline gives CDR1 LNHDA, CDR2 SQIVND (reference sequence). CDR3 region: CASRELGQETNTIYF. DNA of the CDR3: TGTGCCAGTAGGGAGTTAGGACAGGAAACTAACACCATATATTTT.

This clone was counted between two and nine times. V usage is TRBV4-1 and J usage is TRBJ2-2, with D unclear. CDR3 length: 15 residues. CDR1 is MGHRA, CDR2 YSYEKL, per germline. Trimming pared 2 bases from V and 5 bases from J, leaving 12 bases between. This CDR3 is CASSQPFSQTGELFF. CDR3 nucleotides: TGCGCCAGCAGCCAACCCTTTAGCCAGACCGGGGAGCTGTTTTTT.

CDR3 amino acids: CASSGPGNTEAFF. CDR3 DNA: TGTGCCAGCAGTGGGCCAGGGAACACTGAAGCTTTCTTT. The gene calls are TRBV2 and TRBJ1-1; D unclear. The germline V gene has CDR1 SNHLY and CDR2 FYNNEI. The ends were cut back, 4 bases at V and 1 base at J, with 7 bases in the middle. The CDR3 runs 13 residues.

V is TRBV18 and J is TRBJ1-3, with D perhaps TRBD1 (5 bases). This CDR3 is built from 15 residues. Germline values: CDR1 KGHSH, CDR2 LQKENI. V lost 3 bases, J lost 0 bases, and 9 bases lay in between. The CDR3 nucleotides read TGTGCCAGCTCACCGGGGGTAGCCTCTGGAAACACCATATATTTT. Amino acid sequence: CASSPGVASGNTIYF.